This TCR beta chain was sequenced during a study of Graves' ophthalmopathy and Graves' hyperthyroidism. Study results and limitations: In blood, most expanded thyroid clonotypes above 0.001 frequency were also detected. The 13-signature model separated ophthalmopathy from stable hyperthyroidism at around 86% sensitivity and nearly 82% specificity.

This clonotype occurred once. Antigen: not known. One end of the junction is discordant with germline, which a read error may explain. Germline V gives CDR1 SGHRS, CDR2 YFSETQ. The CDR3 sequence is 15 residues long. For donors with ophthalmopathy, the disease showed moderate-to-severe activity, reached CAS ≥3 and NOSPECS ≥4, and had lasted under 3 months. The PBMCs originated from more than 8 ml of fresh peripheral blood. Amplification targeted the TCR beta CDR3 regions, with RNA transcripts as the source material. The first-round RT-PCR employed HTBI primers together with the Qiagen OneStep RT-PCR kit. A multiplex PCR was then performed as the second round. One entry per CDR3 protein, called by TCRdb with MiXCR from the multiplex PCR reads. The repertoire consists of roughly 300,000 distinct CDR3 sequences, with 15% to 20% occurring once and the leading ten covering around 12%.

The chain carries TRBV5-1 and TRBJ1-2, with 7 bases lining up with TRBD1. The sequencing input was peripheral blood. The TCR was taken from an adult man with Graves' ophthalmopathy. This CDR3 is CASSLSLKGAVGYSF. The CDR3 bases are TGCGCCAGCAGCTTGAGCCTGAAGGGGGCGGTTGGCTACAGCTTC.